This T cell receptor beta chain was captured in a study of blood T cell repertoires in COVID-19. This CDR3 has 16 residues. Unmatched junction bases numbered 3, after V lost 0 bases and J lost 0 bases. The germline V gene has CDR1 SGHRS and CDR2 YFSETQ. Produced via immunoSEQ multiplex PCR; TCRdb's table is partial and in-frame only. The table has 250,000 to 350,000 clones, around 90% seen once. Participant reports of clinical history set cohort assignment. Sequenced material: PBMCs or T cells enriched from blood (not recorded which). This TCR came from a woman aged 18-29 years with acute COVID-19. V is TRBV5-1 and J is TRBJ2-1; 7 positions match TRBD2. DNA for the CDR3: TGCGCCAGCAGCTTGGAGCGGGAAAGCTCCTACAATGAGCAGTTCTTC. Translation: CASSLERESSYNEQFF.